One and the same sample provided the 30 T cell receptor beta chains below, sequenced in a study of shared clonotypes between healthy human individuals. The method was immunoSEQ multiplex PCR; TCRdb's version includes in-frame clones alone and lacks a portion of them. The data hold 1.5 million to 1.9 million clones, with 95% to 99% observed a single time. Sequencing was done on a sample of naive CD4+ T cells sorted from blood. This sample's subset: CD45RA+ positively selected. These receptors originate from a man aged 30 to 45 in good health.

This chain links TRBV11-2 with TRBJ2-7; possibly TRBD1 for D (7 bases). The germline V gene encodes CDR1 SGHAT and CDR2 FQNNGV. The CDR3 sequence is 16 residues long. The ends were cut back, 5 bases at V and 1 base at J, with 18 bases in the middle. This CDR3 reads CASSHLPRGTSYEQYF. The CDR3 nucleotides are TGTGCCAGCAGCCACCTCCCCAGGGGGACTTCCTACGAGCAGTACTTC.

With respect to this clone: The sample carries other DNA sequences with the same CDR3. This chain connects TRBV15 to TRBJ2-7, with a tentative D call TRBD2 (5 bases). This CDR3 contains 13 residues. V lost 1 base and J 3 bases, leaving 7 bases between the germline ends. Germline loops: CDR1 LNHNV, CDR2 YYDKDF (reference sequence). The CDR3 loop is CATSRGGFYEQYF. CDR3 nucleotide sequence: TGTGCCACCAGCAGAGGAGGGTTCTACGAGCAGTACTTC.

V and J are TRBV10-3 and TRBJ2-7, with 7 bases lining up with TRBD1. This CDR3 is 14 amino acids long. Germline loops: CDR1 ENHRY, CDR2 SYGVKD. The trim removed 10 bases at V and 5 bases at J, leaving 14 bases unmatched. CDR3 sequence (DNA): TGTGCCACCATGGACAGGACTGCTGTCCACGAGCAGTACTTC. It encodes CATMDRTAVHEQYF.

The chain employs TRBV11-2 and TRBJ2-2; no reliable D call. Trimming removed 1 base at V and 7 bases at J, with 7 bases between. Looked up from germline, CDR1 is SGHAT and CDR2 is FQNNGV. The CDR3 extends over 13 amino acids. The CDR3, as DNA: TGTGCCAGCAGCTTAGCGGTTGACGGGGAGCTGTTTTTT. This gives the protein CASSLAVDGELFF.

V usage is TRBV6-6 and J usage is TRBJ2-1, with 8 bases fitting TRBD2. This CDR3 comprises 14 residues. The germline gives CDR1 MNHNY, CDR2 SVGAGI (reference sequence). V shed 2 bases and J 6 bases; nucleotides not matched to a gene: 3. The CDR3 is CASSYGTSPNEQFF. CDR3 bases: TGTGCCAGCAGTTACGGGACTAGTCCCAATGAGCAGTTCTTC.

The CDR3: CASSVESQETQYF. The CDR3 nucleotides read TGTGCCAGCAGTGTAGAATCTCAAGAGACCCAGTACTTC. The chain combines TRBV2 with TRBJ2-5; D remains ambiguous. CDR3 length equals 13 residues. Looked up from germline, CDR1 is SNHLY and CDR2 is FYNNEI. V gave up 4 bases and J gave up 2 bases, with 8 bases separating them.

The rearrangement joins TRBV18 to TRBJ2-1, with D unclear. V was trimmed by 0 bases and J by 15 bases, leaving 21 bases between them. The CDR3 has 15 residues. Germline values: CDR1 KGHSH, CDR2 LQKENI. The CDR3 region is CASSPPVLELSGGFF. The CDR3 nucleotides read TGTGCCAGCTCACCACCGGTTTTGGAGTTGTCAGGTGGGTTCTTC.

V is TRBV7-6 and J is TRBJ2-2; D is possibly TRBD1 (6 bases). Looked up from germline, CDR1 is SGHVS and CDR2 is FNYEAQ. Trimming took 0 bases from V and 6 from J, leaving 11 bases between them. The CDR3 is 15 residues long. This CDR3 is CASSLAVTGSGELFF. DNA of the CDR3: TGTGCCAGCAGCTTAGCGGTGACAGGTTCCGGGGAGCTGTTTTTT.

The genes are TRBV7-3 and TRBJ1-2; a weak D match, TRBD1 (5 bases). Germline assignment: CDR1 SGHTA and CDR2 FQGTGA. The ends were cut back, 4 bases at V and 4 bases at J, with 16 bases in the middle. The CDR3 is 15 amino acids. The CDR3 region has the DNA TGTGCCAGCAGCTCGCGACATGGGGCAGCCTATGGCTACACCTTC. Amino acid sequence: CASSSRHGAAYGYTF.

The V and J genes are TRBV6-5 and TRBJ2-5; TRBD2 agrees at 7 bases. Germline loops: CDR1 MNHEY, CDR2 SVGAGI. CDR3 length: 14 amino acids. The trim removed 10 bases at V and 2 bases at J, leaving 10 bases unmatched. The CDR3 DNA follows: TGTGCCATAACAGCGGGGAGGGTGCAAGAGACCCAGTACTTC. It encodes CAITAGRVQETQYF.

On this clone: Different DNA sequences within this sample yield the same CDR3. The J gene is TRBJ2-7, the V gene TRBV7-8, with a weak D call TRBD1 (6 bases). The germline gives CDR1 SGHVS, CDR2 FQNEAQ. Trimming took off 3 bases at V and 2 bases at J, with 8 bases between the two ends. This CDR3 has 13 residues. In DNA, the CDR3 is TGTGCCAGCAGCTTGGGGACAACCTACGAGCAGTACTTC. This encodes CASSLGTTYEQYF.

J is TRBJ1-4 and V is TRBV5-1; D call uncertain. The CDR3 loop spans 14 amino acids. With 4 bases removed from V and 7 bases from J, the gap between germline ends came to 14 bases. The V gene's germline CDR1 is SGHRS and CDR2 YFSETQ. The CDR3 DNA reads TGCGCCAGCAGCCCTGACCTACCGAGTGAAAAACTGTTTTTT. This sequence encodes CASSPDLPSEKLFF.

The chain uses TRBV6-5 and TRBJ2-7; 10 bases are a match to TRBD2. With V trimmed by 2 bases and J by 7 bases, 11 bases remained unmatched. The germline V gene has CDR1 MNHEY and CDR2 SVGAGI. The CDR3 covers 16 residues. In DNA, the CDR3 is TGTGCCAGCAGTTACCCACGAGCGGGAGGGCCTTGGGAGCAGTACTTC. This translates into CASSYPRAGGPWEQYF.

The V gene is TRBV7-9, the J gene TRBJ2-3; TRBD2 matches at 14 bases. Germline V lookup: CDR1 SEHNR, CDR2 FQNEAQ (reference sequence). The trim removed 2 bases at V and 2 bases at J, leaving 6 bases unmatched. This CDR3 is 18 amino acids long. CDR3 sequence reads: CASSLRRTSGRLTDTQYF. In DNA, the CDR3 is TGTGCCAGCAGCTTACGCCGGACTAGCGGGAGGCTCACAGATACGCAGTATTTT.

The chain couples TRBV19 to TRBJ1-5; no clear D. Germline V gene sequence: CDR1 LNHDA, CDR2 SQIVND (reference sequence). V was pared by 5 bases and J by 6 bases, with 11 bases between. The CDR3 consists of 13 residues. The CDR3 sequence is CASSEGLGQPQHF. The DNA for the CDR3 is TGTGCCAGTAGTGAGGGTTTGGGTCAGCCCCAGCATTTT.

This clone has only one observation. Other DNA sequences in the sample encode the same CDR3. The chain employs TRBV20-1 and TRBJ2-1, with D uncertain. This CDR3 is built from 10 residues. CDR1 is DFQATT, CDR2 SNEGSKA, per germline (reference sequence). Trimming pared 5 bases from V and 8 bases from J, leaving 7 bases between. CDR3 amino acids: CSAARDEQFF. In nucleotides, the CDR3 is TGCAGTGCTGCTAGGGATGAGCAGTTCTTC.

The V and J genes are TRBV5-5 and TRBJ2-1; D might be TRBD2 (6 bases). From germline, CDR1 is SGHKS and CDR2 YYEKEE (reference sequence). The CDR3 extends over 18 amino acids. Trimming cost V 0 bases and J 10 bases, with 26 bases left between them. The CDR3 DNA is TGTGCCAGCAGCTTGGCCAAGTTCGAGGGACTCGACTCCTCCGAGCAGTTCTTC. Translated, it gives CASSLAKFEGLDSSEQFF.

The sample holds one count of this clone. This chain connects TRBV18 to TRBJ1-1; no clear D gene. The germline V and J ends were trimmed by 6 bases and 0 bases, with 8 bases remaining between them. CDR3 length: 13 amino acids. Germline V gives CDR1 KGHSH, CDR2 LQKENI. Here the CDR3 reads CASSDRVNTEAFF. The DNA of the CDR3 is TGTGCCAGCTCGGACCGCGTGAACACTGAAGCTTTCTTT.

This clone has a single count. The V gene is TRBV15, the J gene TRBJ2-7; D unresolved. This CDR3 comprises 14 residues. Germline values: CDR1 LNHNV, CDR2 YYDKDF (reference sequence). V lost 1 base and J lost 2, with 9 bases in between. The chain's CDR3 is CATSRGNRAYEQYF. CDR3 bases: TGTGCCACCAGCAGAGGCAACCGAGCCTACGAGCAGTACTTC.

The rearrangement uses TRBV11-2 and TRBJ1-1; D possibly corresponds to TRBD1 (6 bases). Trimming pared 6 bases from V and 4 bases from J, leaving 9 bases between. Germline loops: CDR1 SGHAT, CDR2 FQNNGV. CDR3 length: 12 amino acids. The CDR3 loop reads CASRGGLTEAFF. As DNA, the CDR3 is TGTGCCAGCAGGGGGGGGCTCACTGAAGCTTTCTTT.

The CDR3 DNA reads as TGTGCCAGCAGCCCCCCACGGGAGTCATACAATGAGCAGTTCTTC. This gives the protein CASSPPRESYNEQFF. This chain connects TRBV9 to TRBJ2-1; the D gene is possibly TRBD2 (6 bases). Germline loops: CDR1 SGDLS, CDR2 YYNGEE. This CDR3 has 15 amino acids. The V end was cut by 4 bases, the J end by 4 bases, with 15 bases between.

The chain is built from TRBV14 and TRBJ2-1; the D is unclear. The CDR3 loop spans 14 amino acids. Germline lookup yields CDR1 SGHDN and CDR2 FVKESK. Trimming left V 1 base short and J 13 bases short, with 17 bases between. The CDR3 sequence is CASSQGQDIGIQFF. The CDR3 bases are TGTGCCAGCAGCCAAGGTCAAGATATAGGGATCCAGTTCTTC.

In its sample, this clone was seen once. The chain links TRBV5-6 to TRBJ1-1; weak D call: TRBD1 (6 bases). The germline CDR1 and CDR2 sequences are SGHDT and YYEEEE. Trimming pared 2 bases from V and 3 bases from J, leaving 14 bases between. The CDR3 contains 15 residues. The CDR3 nucleotides read TGTGCCAGCAGCTTTCTCGACAGGAGGTACACTGAAGCTTTCTTT. Encoded protein: CASSFLDRRYTEAFF.

This chain connects TRBV5-1 to TRBJ2-3, with 11 bases identical to TRBD2. The CDR3 length is 19 residues. Germline CDR1 is SGHRS and CDR2 is YFSETQ. V lost 3 bases, J lost 2 bases, and 14 bases stayed unmatched. The chain's CDR3 is CASSSGLAGATRITDTQYF. The CDR3 DNA follows: TGCGCCAGCAGCTCAGGACTAGCGGGCGCTACCAGGATCACAGATACGCAGTATTTT.

The rearrangement links TRBV12-5 to TRBJ2-3; the D gene is possibly TRBD2 (6 bases). This CDR3 region has 18 residues. Trimming cost V 1 base and J 2 bases, with 19 bases left between them. Germline CDR1 reads LGHNT; CDR2 reads FRNRAP. For the CDR3, the DNA is TGTGCTAGTGGTTTGGGGCCCGGGACTCTGGGCTCCACAGATACGCAGTATTTT. Translated, it gives CASGLGPGTLGSTDTQYF.

The chain carries TRBV28 and TRBJ2-2; possible D gene TRBD1, 5 bases. The germline V gene encodes CDR1 MDHEN and CDR2 SYDVKM. The CDR3 sequence is 15 residues long. Deletions cut 5 bases from V and 1 base from J, with 11 bases between. The CDR3, as DNA: TGTGCCAGCAGTCCCTGGACACTGAACACCGGGGAGCTGTTTTTT. Amino acids: CASSPWTLNTGELFF. The complete variable domain, with remaining parts taken from reference TRBV28 and TRBJ2-2, reads DVKVTQSSRYLVKRTGEKVFLECVQDMDHENMFWYRQDPGLGLRLIYFSYDVKMKEKGDIPEGYSVSREKKERFSLILESASTNQTSMYLCASSPWTLNTGELFFGEGSRLTVL.

The chain uses TRBV5-4 and TRBJ2-1; D remains unclear. The germline V gene encodes CDR1 SGHNT and CDR2 YYREEE (reference sequence). V gave up 0 bases and J gave up 5 bases, with 12 bases separating them. CDR3 length equals 15 residues. CDR3 nucleotide sequence: TGTGCCAGCAGCTTGGTCGGTGTCTTCGACAATGAGCAGTTCTTC. Protein sequence: CASSLVGVFDNEQFF.

The V gene is TRBV7-9, the J gene TRBJ1-1; 7 bases fit TRBD1. This CDR3 contains 15 residues. The germline V gene has CDR1 SEHNR and CDR2 FQNEAQ (reference sequence). After removal of 4 bases from V and 1 base from J, the junction contained 6 bases not matched to a gene. CDR3 region: CASSSGTVKNTEAFF. The CDR3 coding sequence is TGTGCCAGCAGCTCCGGGACAGTTAAGAACACTGAAGCTTTCTTT.

This chain joins TRBV6-5 and TRBJ1-3; the D gene is possibly TRBD1 (5 bases). The CDR3 sequence is 14 residues long. Trimming took 6 bases from V and 1 from J, leaving 10 bases between them. In germline, CDR1 is MNHEY, CDR2 SVGAGI. The CDR3 reads CASSRGISGNTIYF. CDR3 coding DNA: TGTGCCAGCAGCCGGGGGATATCTGGAAACACCATATATTTT.

Comments on this clone: This sample also contains other DNA sequences that code for the same CDR3. The chain couples TRBV19 to TRBJ1-5; 11 nucleotides align to TRBD1. The CDR3 runs 17 residues. The junction had 7 bases not matched to a gene; V was cut back by 5 bases and J by 1 base. Germline V gene sequence: CDR1 LNHDA, CDR2 SQIVND (reference sequence). CDR3 nucleotide sequence: TGTGCCAGTAGTCCCGGGACAGGGGGTTCGAGCAATCAGCCCCAGCATTTT. Amino acid sequence: CASSPGTGGSSNQPQHF.